The 16 T cell receptor beta chains given below trace back to one sample, sequenced in a study of blood T cell repertoires in COVID-19. Produced via immunoSEQ multiplex PCR; TCRdb's table is partial and in-frame only. The data show around 250,000 clones, over 75% seen once. Sequencing was done on a sample of PBMCs or T cells enriched from blood (not recorded which). Every receptor here comes from a woman between 45 and 60 years old who had recovered from COVID-19.

The rearrangement uses TRBV2 and TRBJ1-5, with D uncertain. Germline CDR1 SNHLY, CDR2 FYNNEI. CDR3 length equals 11 residues. The V end lost 6 bases, the J end lost 7 bases, and 7 bases lay between the germline ends. The CDR3 spells CASSAGQPQHF. CDR3 coding DNA: TGTGCCAGCAGCGCAGGACAGCCCCAGCATTTT.

This clone was seen only a few times. This sequence joins TRBV28 and TRBJ1-2; 9 bases line up with TRBD1. From germline, CDR1 is MDHEN and CDR2 SYDVKM. V lost 5 bases to trimming and J lost 6 bases; unmatched junction nucleotides: 7. This CDR3 is 14 amino acids long. Here the CDR3 reads CASSTPGQGNGYTF. CDR3 in DNA: TGTGCCAGCAGTACACCGGGACAGGGAAATGGCTACACCTTC.

The chain combines TRBV24-1 with TRBJ2-7, with 9 nucleotides matching TRBD2. Germline V gene data show CDR1 as KGHDR and CDR2 as SFDVKD. The CDR3 covers 12 residues. The V and J ends lost 7 bases and 9 bases, in that order; junction bases with no gene match: 6. This CDR3 reads CATSYAGGRQYF. In nucleotides, the CDR3 is TGTGCCACCAGCTATGCGGGGGGGCGGCAGTACTTC.

The rearrangement links TRBV7-8 to TRBJ2-7; 7 bases align to TRBD1. This CDR3 is 14 amino acids long. The V gene's germline CDR1 is SGHVS and CDR2 FQNEAQ. J was trimmed by 3 bases and V by 6 bases; bases with no gene match: 8. CDR3 coding DNA: TGTGCCAGCAGACCCCGACAGGGAAGCTACGAGCAGTACTTC. As protein: CASRPRQGSYEQYF.

V is TRBV28 and J is TRBJ2-7; TRBD1 might be the D (6 bases). Germline V lookup: CDR1 MDHEN, CDR2 SYDVKM. The CDR3 covers 13 residues. Trimming pared 3 bases from V and 5 bases from J, leaving 11 bases between. For the CDR3, the DNA is TGTGCCAGCAGTTTCTCAGGGACACACGAGCAGTACTTC. Translation: CASSFSGTHEQYF.

Only a few counts were recorded for this clone. This chain connects TRBV27 to TRBJ1-5; 10 bases fit TRBD1. Looked up from germline, CDR1 is MNHEY and CDR2 is SMNVEV (reference sequence). Germline trimming cut 4 bases from V and 4 bases from J; bases unmatched to any gene: 4. This CDR3 contains 15 residues. The CDR3 nucleotides are TGTGCCAGCAGTTCGTGGACAGGGGGAAATCAGCCCCAGCATTTT. As protein: CASSSWTGGNQPQHF.

The chain joins TRBV10-3 to TRBJ2-2; TRBD1 agrees at 11 bases. Looked up from germline, CDR1 is ENHRY and CDR2 is SYGVKD. There are 15 residues in the CDR3. With V trimmed by 8 bases and J by 4 bases, 6 bases remained unmatched. Here the CDR3 reads CAIPGGTGGTGELFF. CDR3 DNA sequence: TGTGCCATCCCCGGAGGGACAGGGGGCACCGGGGAGCTGTTTTTT.

This rearrangement joins TRBV7-8 to TRBJ1-5, with D possibly being TRBD1 (5 bases). V lost 2 bases to trimming and J lost 1 base, with 9 bases between them. Germline loops: CDR1 SGHVS, CDR2 FQNEAQ. There are 15 residues in the CDR3. CDR3 residues: CASSLWGVSNQPQHF. The CDR3 DNA reads as TGTGCCAGCAGCTTATGGGGGGTAAGCAATCAGCCCCAGCATTTT.

In its sample, this clone was seen many times. The chain is built from TRBV28 and TRBJ2-7; D is possibly TRBD2 (6 bases). The V end lost 6 bases, the J end lost 2 bases, and 17 bases lay between the germline ends. CDR3 length: 15 residues. Germline CDR1 MDHEN, CDR2 SYDVKM. The CDR3 coding sequence is TGTGCCAGCAGCATCGGAGGGCAGGATCCCTACGAGCAGTACTTC. Residues: CASSIGGQDPYEQYF.

This clone has a handful of counts. This chain uses TRBV30 with TRBJ1-1; 8 bases match TRBD1. The CDR3 extends over 12 amino acids. Germline V gene data show CDR1 as GTSNPN and CDR2 as SVGIG (reference sequence). With V trimmed by 2 bases and J by 7 bases, 3 bases remained unmatched. This CDR3 reads CAWSQGAVEAFF. The CDR3 nucleotides are TGTGCCTGGAGTCAGGGGGCGGTTGAAGCTTTCTTT.

The chain combines TRBV28 with TRBJ2-5; no reliable D call. Trimming cost V 5 bases and J 4 bases, with 5 bases left between them. The CDR3 has 11 residues. Germline V gene data show CDR1 as MDHEN and CDR2 as SYDVKM. This CDR3 is CASSPRETQYF. The CDR3 bases are TGTGCCAGCAGTCCCCGAGAGACCCAGTACTTC.

This rearrangement joins TRBV10-3 to TRBJ2-7; the match to TRBD2 covers 9 bases. CDR3 length: 13 amino acids. Germline CDR1 reads ENHRY; CDR2 reads SYGVKD. V was pared by 9 bases and J by 6 bases, with 9 bases of the junction left unmatched. The CDR3 nucleotides are TGTGCCATTGGGACTAGCTCTGACTCCGAGCAGTACTTC. It encodes CAIGTSSDSEQYF.

Here the CDR3 DNA reads TGTGCCAGCAGCTTAGCGCGGTTTAGCGGGCAGGACAATGAGCAGTTCTTC. Translated, it gives CASSLARFSGQDNEQFF. The V gene is TRBV7-8, the J gene TRBJ2-1, with 7 nucleotides matching TRBD2. Germline values: CDR1 SGHVS, CDR2 FQNEAQ. There are 17 residues in the CDR3. V shed 0 bases, J shed 5 bases, and the junction held 10 bases outside the gene matches.

This sequence joins TRBV15 and TRBJ1-1; D is uncertain. Germline V CDR1 and CDR2: LNHNV, YYDKDF (reference sequence). Between the trimmed V and J ends, which lost 1 base and 4 bases, there was a span of 13 bases. The CDR3 sequence is 15 residues long. The CDR3 region has the DNA TGTGCCACCAGCAGAGTCGCGCCGGGAGGCACTGAAGCTTTCTTT. Amino acid sequence: CATSRVAPGGTEAFF.

The V gene is TRBV27, the J gene TRBJ2-7; no clear D gene. CDR1 is MNHEY and CDR2 is SMNVEV in the germline V gene (reference sequence). The CDR3 contains 11 residues. V was cut by 0 bases and J by 5 bases, with 2 bases left in between. CDR3 in amino acids: CASSLSNEQYF. The CDR3 coding sequence is TGTGCCAGCAGTTTATCTAACGAGCAGTACTTC.

V is TRBV2 and J is TRBJ1-1, with 8 bases lining up with TRBD1. The germline CDR1 and CDR2 sequences are SNHLY and FYNNEI. The CDR3 consists of 14 residues. The V and J ends lost 6 bases and 0 bases, in that order; junction bases with no gene match: 3. For the CDR3, the DNA is TGTGCCAGCAGGGACAGGGAAATGAACACTGAAGCTTTCTTT. Amino acid sequence: CASRDREMNTEAFF.